This TCR beta chain came from a study of cytomegalovirus exposure and HLA in healthy donors. Sequencing was performed with immunoSEQ multiplex PCR; in TCRdb, only in-frame clones are kept and a portion is missing. The sample records about 110,000 clones, more than 70% being singletons. The V gene's germline CDR1 is MNHEY and CDR2 SMNVEV (reference sequence). Trimming removed 0 bases at V and 2 bases at J, with 9 bases between. CDR3 size: 15 residues. The clonotype originates from a woman aged 18-30 years in good health and CMV-seronegative. Sequencing was performed on PBMCs. The chain couples TRBV27 to TRBJ2-3, with TRBD2 as a possible D gene (5 bases). CDR3 in DNA: TGTGCCAGCAGTTTATCGTGGGAGAACACAGATACGCAGTATTTT. This gives the protein CASSLSWENTDTQYF.